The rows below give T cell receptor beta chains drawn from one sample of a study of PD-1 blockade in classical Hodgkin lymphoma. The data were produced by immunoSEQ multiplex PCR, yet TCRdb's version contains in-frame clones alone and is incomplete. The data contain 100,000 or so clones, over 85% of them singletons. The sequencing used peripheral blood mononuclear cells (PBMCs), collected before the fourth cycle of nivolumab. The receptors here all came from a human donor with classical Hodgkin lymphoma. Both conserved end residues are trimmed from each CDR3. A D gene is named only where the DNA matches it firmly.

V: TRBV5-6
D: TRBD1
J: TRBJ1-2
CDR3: ASSPGTGSSNYGYT

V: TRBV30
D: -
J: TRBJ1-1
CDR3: AWRDVWGTEAF

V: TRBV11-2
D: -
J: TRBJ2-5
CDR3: ASRLERRQETQY

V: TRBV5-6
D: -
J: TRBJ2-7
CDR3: ASRTALGPAEQY

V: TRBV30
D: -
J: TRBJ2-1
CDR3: AWGPGLPQGEQF

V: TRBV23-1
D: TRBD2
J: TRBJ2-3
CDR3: ASTSFVSSGSILDTQY

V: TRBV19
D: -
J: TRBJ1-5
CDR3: ASNRVSNQPQH

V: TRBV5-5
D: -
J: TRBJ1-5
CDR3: ASSGTPISNQPQH

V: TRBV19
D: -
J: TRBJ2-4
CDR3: ASSYLVGDIQY

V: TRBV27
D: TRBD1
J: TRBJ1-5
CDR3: ASMPYPPGQGWSQPQH

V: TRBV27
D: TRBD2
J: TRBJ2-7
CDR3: ASNLAGGADEQY

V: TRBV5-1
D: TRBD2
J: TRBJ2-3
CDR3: ASSPGTSGSTDTQY

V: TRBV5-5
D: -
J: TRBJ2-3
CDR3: ASSLDGRTDTQY

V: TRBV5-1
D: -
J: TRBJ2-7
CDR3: ASSLGIDPSYEQY

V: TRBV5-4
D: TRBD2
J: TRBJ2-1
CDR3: ASSLGGLAGYNEQF

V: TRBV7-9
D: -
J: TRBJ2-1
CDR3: ASSLDAYNEQF

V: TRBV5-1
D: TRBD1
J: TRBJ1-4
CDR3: ASSPRQGFNEKLF

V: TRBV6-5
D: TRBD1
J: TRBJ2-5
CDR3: ASSSVSDREETQY

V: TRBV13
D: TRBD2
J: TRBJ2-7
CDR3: ASSPLPVGLAGLGGNEQY

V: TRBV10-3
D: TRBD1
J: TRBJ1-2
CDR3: AISDPSTGGIRGYT

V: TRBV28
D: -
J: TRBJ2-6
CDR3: ASSLRVTGANVLT

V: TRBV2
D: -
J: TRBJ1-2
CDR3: ASVEGLNYGYT

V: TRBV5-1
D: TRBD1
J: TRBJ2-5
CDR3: ASSATGLETQY